A single TCR beta chain is shown here with its context. Its antigen remains undetermined. Per-base quality was not reported, and no clone a single base away is much larger than it. The data were obtained in a study of T cell changes during pregnancy in multiple sclerosis (dated by TCRdb to between 2017 and 2020). Regarding the research as a whole: The study examined how the T cell repertoire changed over the course of pregnancy in women with multiple sclerosis.

Library prep was done by the immunoSEQ multiplex PCR assay. TCRdb re-hosts the immuneACCESS table, in-frame sequences only. Its copies lack some clones; in the studies checked, an unresolved V gene accounts for under half of them, and the cause for the rest is not known. This sample has about 52,000 clones in its table, and approximately 92% of those were observed once. The ten largest clonotypes hold approximately 0.25% of the sample. This specimen consisted of CD4+ T cells from peripheral blood mononuclear cells, obtained in the third trimester of pregnancy. This clonotype originated in a female donor with multiple sclerosis, enrolled in a pregnancy study.

CDR3 loop: CAWSVGAGTSTDTQYF. The DNA sequence is as follows: TGTGCCTGGAGTGTAGGGGCAGGGACTAGCACAGATACGCAGTATTTT. In this chain, TRBV30 is recombined with TRBJ2-3; TRBD2 is perhaps the D gene, given 6 matching bases. V is reduced by 0 bases and J by 0 bases, leaving a spacing of 13 bases between them. The CDR3 contains 16 residues, cysteine and phenylalanine counted. Kept here is only the CDR3 DNA, which spans 48 bases and is read in frame from base 1. CDR1 and CDR2 are read off the germline V gene (reference sequence) as GTSNPN and SVGIG.